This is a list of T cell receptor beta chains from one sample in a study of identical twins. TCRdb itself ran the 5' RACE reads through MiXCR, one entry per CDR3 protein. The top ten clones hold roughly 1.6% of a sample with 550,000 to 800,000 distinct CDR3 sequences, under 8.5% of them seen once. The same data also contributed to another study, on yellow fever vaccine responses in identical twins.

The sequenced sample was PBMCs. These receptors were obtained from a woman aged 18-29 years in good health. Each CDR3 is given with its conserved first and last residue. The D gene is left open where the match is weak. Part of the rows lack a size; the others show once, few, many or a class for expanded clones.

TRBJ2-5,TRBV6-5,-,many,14,TGTGCCAGCAGTTACTCTCAAATGATGGAGACCCAGTACTTC,CASSYSQMMETQYF
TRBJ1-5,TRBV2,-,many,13,TGTGCCAGCAGTCTTAGGGAGCGCCAGCCCCAGCATTTT,CASSLRERQPQHF
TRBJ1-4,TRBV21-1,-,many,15,TGTGCCAGCAGCAAAGCACAGAAATATAATGAAAAACTGTTTTTT,CASSKAQKYNEKLFF
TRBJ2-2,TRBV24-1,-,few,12,TGTGCCACCAGTCGGGAGACCGGGGAGCTGTTTTTT,CATSRETGELFF
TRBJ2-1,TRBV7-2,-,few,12,TGTGCCAGCAGCCCCCCGGTACATGAGCAGTTCTTC,CASSPPVHEQFF
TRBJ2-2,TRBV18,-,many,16,TGTGCCAGCTCACTGACCAGGACCCCAGGAACCGGGGAGCTGTTTTTT,CASSLTRTPGTGELFF
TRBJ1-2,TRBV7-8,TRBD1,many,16,TGTGCCAGCAGCTTGAGGTTAGGACAGGGGGCAGCTGGCTACACCTTC,CASSLRLGQGAAGYTF
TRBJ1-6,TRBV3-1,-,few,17,TGTGCCAGCAGCCAAGTCGGAGGGGGACCGGGTAATTCACCCCTCCACTTT,CASSQVGGGPGNSPLHF
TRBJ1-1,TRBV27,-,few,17,TGTGCCAGCAGTTTAGTTCGTCTTCCCAGGGTGAACACTGAAGCTTTCTTT,CASSLVRLPRVNTEAFF
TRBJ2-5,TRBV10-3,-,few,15,TGTGCCATCAGTGTAGTGCAGGGGCAGCGAGAGACCCAGTACTTC,CAISVVQGQRETQYF
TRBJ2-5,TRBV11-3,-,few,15,TGTGCCAGCAGCTCCTTAGAAGGGATACAAGAGACCCAGTACTTC,CASSSLEGIQETQYF
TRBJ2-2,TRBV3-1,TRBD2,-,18,TGTGCCAGCAGCCAAGCATGGACTAGCGGGACGAACACCGGGGAGCTGTTTTTT,CASSQAWTSGTNTGELFF
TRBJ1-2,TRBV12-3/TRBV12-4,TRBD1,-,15,TGTGCCAGCAGTTTACAAGGGACAGGGGAGGCTGGCTACACCTTC,CASSLQGTGEAGYTF
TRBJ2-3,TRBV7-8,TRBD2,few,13,TGTGCCAGCAGCCGAGCGGGAACAGATACGCAGTATTTT,CASSRAGTDTQYF
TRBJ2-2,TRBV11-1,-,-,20,TGTGCCAGCAGCTTTTCTTGGAGGGACAAAAGCCGGGAGAACACCGGGGAGCTGTTTTTT,CASSFSWRDKSRENTGELFF
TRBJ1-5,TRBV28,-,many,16,TGTGCCAGCAGTTACCCCCGGGGCCCTGGGGTTCAGCCCCAGCATTTT,CASSYPRGPGVQPQHF
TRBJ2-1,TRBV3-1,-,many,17,TGTGCCAGCAGCCAAGATTACGCGGATTCTACCTACAATGAGCAGTTCTTC,CASSQDYADSTYNEQFF
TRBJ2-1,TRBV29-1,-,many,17,TGCAGCGTTGCCTCTGAAGGGGACTGGAGCTCCTACAATGAGCAGTTCTTC,CSVASEGDWSSYNEQFF
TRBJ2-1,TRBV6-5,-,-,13,TGTGCCAGCAGTTACTCCACTGCCGATGAGCAGTTCTTC,CASSYSTADEQFF
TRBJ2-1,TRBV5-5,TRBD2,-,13,TGTGCCAGCAGCTTTTCCGGGACTAGCGAGCAGTTCTTC,CASSFSGTSEQFF
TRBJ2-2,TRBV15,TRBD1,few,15,TGTGCCACCAGCAGGGGACAGGGGGACACCGGGGAGCTGTTTTTT,CATSRGQGDTGELFF
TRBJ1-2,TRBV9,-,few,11,TGTGCCAGCGCCCAGGGCTATGGCTACACCTTC,CASAQGYGYTF
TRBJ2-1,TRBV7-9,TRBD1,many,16,TGTGCCAGCAGCTTACCAGGACAGGGGATCCCCATTGAGCAGTTCTTC,CASSLPGQGIPIEQFF
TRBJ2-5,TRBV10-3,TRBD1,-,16,TGTGCCATCAGTGGAATGGTGACAGGGATTGCAGAGACCCAGTACTTC,CAISGMVTGIAETQYF
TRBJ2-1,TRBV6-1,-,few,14,TGTGCCAGCAGCCCGGGACAACCCCGAGGTGAGCAGTTCTTC,CASSPGQPRGEQFF
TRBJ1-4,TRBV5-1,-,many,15,TGCGCCAGCGGGCTAACAGGGATGGCTAATGAAAAACTGTTTTTT,CASGLTGMANEKLFF
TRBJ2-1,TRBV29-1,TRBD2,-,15,TGCAGCGTGGAAGGGACTAGTAGCTCCTACAATGAGCAGTTCTTC,CSVEGTSSSYNEQFF
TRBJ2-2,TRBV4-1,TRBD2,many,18,TGCGCCAGCAGCCAGGGACTAGCGGGGGACGCGAACACCGGGGAGCTGTTTTTT,CASSQGLAGDANTGELFF
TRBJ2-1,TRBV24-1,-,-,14,TGTGCCACCAGTGGGGGCGTGGTAGCAAATGAGCAGTTCTTC,CATSGGVVANEQFF
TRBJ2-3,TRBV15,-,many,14,TGTGCCACCAGCAGAGATGACGGCACAGATACGCAGTATTTT,CATSRDDGTDTQYF
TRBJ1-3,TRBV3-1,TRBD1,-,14,TGTGCCAGCAGCCCCGCGGACAGGGGTCACACCATATATTTT,CASSPADRGHTIYF